This T cell receptor (beta chain) was profiled in a study of patients and donors after allogeneic stem cell transplantation. The V gene end was trimmed by 4 bases and the J gene end by 3 bases; junction bases not matched to a gene: 1. CDR3 length: 13 amino acids. Germline-derived CDR1 and CDR2 are MGHDK and SYGVNS. This clonotype has just a few counts. TCRdb re-derived calls from the RT-PCR reads in MiXCR, one entry per CDR3 protein. Of about 96,000 distinct CDR3 sequences listed, roughly 50% are singletons. The genes are TRBV25-1 and TRBJ1-1; TRBD1 agrees at 8 bases. This TCR derives from a human donor who was either an allogeneic HSCT recipient or a stem cell or donor lymphocyte infusion donor (not recorded which). It is not recorded whose cells these are; they may come from a transplant donor. Specimen: blood, either unsorted or a sorted T cell fraction (not recorded which). The chain's CDR3 is CASSGTGYTEAFF. The CDR3 nucleotides read TGTGCCAGCAGTGGGACAGGGTACACTGAAGCTTTCTTT.